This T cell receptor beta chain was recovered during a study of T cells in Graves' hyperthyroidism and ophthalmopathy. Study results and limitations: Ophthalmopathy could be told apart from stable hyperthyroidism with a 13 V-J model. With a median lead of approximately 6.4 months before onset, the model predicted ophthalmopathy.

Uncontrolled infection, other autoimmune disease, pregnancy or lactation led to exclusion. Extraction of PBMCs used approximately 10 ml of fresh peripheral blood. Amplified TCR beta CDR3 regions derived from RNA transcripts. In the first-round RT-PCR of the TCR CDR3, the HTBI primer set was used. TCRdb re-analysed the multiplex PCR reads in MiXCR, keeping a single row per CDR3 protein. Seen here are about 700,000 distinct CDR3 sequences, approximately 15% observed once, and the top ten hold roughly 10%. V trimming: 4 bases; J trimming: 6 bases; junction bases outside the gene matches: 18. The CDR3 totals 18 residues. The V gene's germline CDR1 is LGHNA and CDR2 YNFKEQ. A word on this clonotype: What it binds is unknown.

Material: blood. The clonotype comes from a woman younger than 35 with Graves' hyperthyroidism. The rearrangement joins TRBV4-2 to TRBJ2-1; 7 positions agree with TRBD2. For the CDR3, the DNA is TGTGCCAGCAGCCCACATCCCCACCGGGACTACCTACTCAATGAGCAGTTCTTC. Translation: CASSPHPHRDYLLNEQFF.